Below are 5 T cell receptor beta chains sequenced from a single sample in a study of blood T cell repertoires in COVID-19. Produced via immunoSEQ multiplex PCR; TCRdb's table is partial and in-frame only. Altogether around 190,000 clones are present, about 85% being singletons, with the ten largest covering around 5.2%. Sequences were obtained from peripheral blood. All receptors come from an elderly woman with acute or convalescent COVID-19.

This chain links TRBV6-5 with TRBJ2-7, with 9 positions matching TRBD1. V was pared by 2 bases and J by 3 bases, with 2 bases of the junction left unmatched. Germline lookup yields CDR1 MNHEY and CDR2 SVGAGI. The CDR3 totals 14 residues. The CDR3 DNA is TGTGCCAGCAGTTACGGGACAGGGATCTACGAGCAGTACTTC. This translates into CASSYGTGIYEQYF.

The chain employs TRBV15 and TRBJ2-5, with 11 bases aligning to TRBD2. The CDR3 contains 13 residues. The germline V gene has CDR1 LNHNV and CDR2 YYDKDF (reference sequence). V lost 6 bases to trimming and J lost 3 bases; unmatched junction nucleotides: 0. The CDR3 coding sequence is TGTGCCACCAGGGGACTAGCGGAAGAGACCCAGTACTTC. Residues: CATRGLAEETQYF.

The chain has TRBV29-1 and TRBJ1-1, with 7 bases lining up with TRBD1. V shed 7 bases and J 1 base; nucleotides not matched to a gene: 3. The CDR3 totals 12 residues. Germline-derived CDR1 and CDR2 are SQVTM and ANQGSEA. Here the CDR3 reads CSARQGNTEAFF. The DNA of the CDR3 is TGCAGCGCCCGACAGGGGAACACTGAAGCTTTCTTT.

The chain joins TRBV6-2 or TRBV6-3 to TRBJ2-5, with D uncertain. The CDR3 covers 15 residues. Germline V gene data show CDR1 as MNHEY and CDR2 as SVGEGT. V lost 2 bases to trimming and J lost 0 bases, with 10 bases between them. The CDR3 DNA reads as TGTGCCAGCAGTTACGGTGACCGGGACCAAGAGACCCAGTACTTC. Translation: CASSYGDRDQETQYF.

The chain employs TRBV6-6 and TRBJ2-7; 9 bases agree with TRBD1. Germline V gene lookup returns CDR1 MNHNY and CDR2 SVGAGI (reference sequence). This CDR3 is 14 amino acids long. V lost 2 bases, J lost 6 bases, and 5 bases stayed unmatched. The CDR3 nucleotides are TGTGCCAGCAGTTACCGGGACAGGGAGTCCGAGCAGTACTTC. It yields the protein CASSYRDRESEQYF.